These 12 T cell receptor beta chains were all obtained from the same sample, sequenced in a study of control samples from healthy donors and cancer patients. Generated by immunoSEQ multiplex PCR, the TCRdb table keeps only in-frame clones and is missing some. The repertoire holds 180,000 or so clones, with around 93% as singletons. The specimen was blood. Receptor source: a woman aged 55-69 years in good health.

The rearrangement joins TRBV12-5 to TRBJ2-5; the D gene is possibly TRBD1 (6 bases). The germline V gene encodes CDR1 LGHNT and CDR2 FRNRAP. The length of the CDR3 is 13 residues. V was cut by 6 bases and J by 5 bases, with 13 bases left in between. CDR3: CASGGQLGETQYF. The CDR3 DNA is TGTGCTAGTGGAGGACAGTTAGGCGAGACCCAGTACTTC.

V and J are TRBV7-9 and TRBJ1-3, with no clear D. Trimming removed 2 bases at V and 0 bases at J, with 8 bases between. CDR1 is SEHNR and CDR2 is FQNEAQ in the germline V gene (reference sequence). This CDR3 has 15 amino acids. The CDR3 spells CASSLYGSSGNTIYF. Written as DNA, the CDR3 is TGTGCCAGCAGCTTATACGGCAGCTCTGGAAACACCATATATTTT.

The rearrangement links TRBV4-2 to TRBJ1-1, with TRBD1 as a possible D gene (5 bases). The V end was cut by 3 bases, the J end by 7 bases, with 9 bases between. The CDR3 covers 12 residues. CDR1 LGHNA and CDR2 YNFKEQ come from the germline V gene. CDR3 nucleotide sequence: TGTGCCAGCAGCCAGGACGACAGTGAAGCTTTCTTT. It yields the protein CASSQDDSEAFF.

J is TRBJ2-5 and V is TRBV27, with D possibly matching TRBD1 (5 bases). The CDR3 has 15 amino acids. Trimming shortened V by 0 bases and J by 2 bases, and 10 bases separated the two germline ends. Germline V gene lookup returns CDR1 MNHEY and CDR2 SMNVEV (reference sequence). CDR3 coding DNA: TGTGCCAGCAGTTTATCCTGGCAGGGACAAGAGACCCAGTACTTC. Its protein product is CASSLSWQGQETQYF.

The chain employs TRBV20-1 and TRBJ2-7, with 9 bases matching TRBD1. The length of the CDR3 is 14 residues. CDR1 and CDR2 from the germline V gene are DFQATT and SNEGSKA (reference sequence). Trimming at V came to 3 bases and at J to 1 base, leaving 4 bases not matched to a gene. The CDR3 bases are TGCAGTGCTAGTTTACAGGGGGCATCCTACGAGCAGTACTTC. Translation: CSASLQGASYEQYF.

There are a few counts of this clone. The rearrangement uses TRBV4-1 and TRBJ2-5, with D perhaps TRBD1 (6 bases). This CDR3 is built from 16 residues. V lost 4 bases and J lost 1, with 16 bases in between. Germline V gene data show CDR1 as MGHRA and CDR2 as YSYEKL. This CDR3 is CASSPRNRGFQETQYF. The CDR3 bases are TGCGCCAGCAGCCCCAGAAATAGGGGGTTCCAAGAGACCCAGTACTTC.

The rearrangement joins TRBV6-5 to TRBJ1-1; no clear D gene. Germline CDR1 and CDR2: MNHEY and SVGAGI. This CDR3 is 14 amino acids long. V lost 6 bases and J 3 bases, leaving 14 bases between the germline ends. The CDR3: CASRPTGTDTEAFF. The CDR3 nucleotides are TGTGCCAGCAGACCCACCGGTACGGACACTGAAGCTTTCTTT.

The chain joins TRBV3-1 (or the pseudogene TRBV3-2) to TRBJ1-3; D is undetermined. Germline CDR1 is LGHDT and CDR2 is YNNKEL (reference sequence). The CDR3 covers 14 residues. Trimming took 3 bases from V and 0 from J, leaving 6 bases between them. The CDR3 region has the DNA TGTGCCAGCAGCCAGACATACTCTGGAAACACCATATATTTT. Protein sequence: CASSQTYSGNTIYF.

The chain is built from TRBV5-6 and TRBJ1-2; 7 bases line up with TRBD1. With V trimmed by 0 bases and J by 8 bases, 7 bases remained unmatched. This CDR3 spans 14 amino acids. Per the germline V gene, CDR1 is SGHDT and CDR2 is YYEEEE. The chain's CDR3 is CASSLDRGLGGYTF. CDR3 nucleotide sequence: TGTGCCAGCAGCTTGGACAGGGGATTGGGAGGCTACACCTTC.

The CDR3 nucleotides read TGTGCCAGTAGTATAGCTGACAGGGGTTTAAGGCAGCCCCAGCATTTT. Amino acids: CASSIADRGLRQPQHF. J is TRBJ1-5 and V is TRBV19; 8 bases agree with TRBD1. Trimming removed 1 base from V and 7 bases from J; junction bases left unmatched: 9. Germline assignment: CDR1 LNHDA and CDR2 SQIVND (reference sequence). CDR3 length: 16 amino acids.

This rearrangement joins TRBV7-9 to TRBJ1-1; D is undetermined. Germline-derived CDR1 and CDR2 are SEHNR and FQNEAQ (reference sequence). V lost 7 bases to trimming and J lost 2 bases, with 14 bases between them. The CDR3 consists of 14 residues. The CDR3 DNA is TGTGCCAGCACCTCGACGGAGAGCAACACTGAAGCTTTCTTT. It yields the protein CASTSTESNTEAFF.

The count of this clone is one. The rearrangement uses TRBV24-1 and TRBJ2-2; D perhaps matches TRBD1 (6 bases). The V end was cut by 3 bases, the J end by 5 bases, with 12 bases between. CDR3 length: 15 amino acids. Germline CDR1 KGHDR, CDR2 SFDVKD. CDR3 in DNA: TGTGCCACCAGTGATCCCAGCCAGGGGACCGGGGAGCTGTTTTTT. This translates into CATSDPSQGTGELFF.